The rows below give T cell receptor beta chains drawn from one sample of a study of cytomegalovirus exposure and HLA in healthy donors. Using immunoSEQ multiplex PCR, the repertoire was profiled, and TCRdb retains in-frame clones only, with some absent. Seen here are tens of thousands of clones, 70% to 75% observed once, and the top ten hold roughly 6.1%. The material sequenced was PBMCs. The receptor source for this set is a woman in her 50s in good health and CMV-seropositive. The conserved cysteine and the conserved F or W are not part of the CDR3 here. Each record gives: V gene, J gene, CDR3 protein.

>TRBV5-6|TRBJ2-5
ASSYGQGRETQY
>TRBV28|TRBJ2-1
ASQTFIGGEQF
>TRBV29-1|TRBJ1-2
SVDWGLNYGYT
>TRBV6-5|TRBJ2-5
ASSYLGGQETQY
>TRBV5-8|TRBJ1-4
ASRQRGSGNEKLF
>TRBV28|TRBJ1-1
ASSFLRTEAF
>TRBV11-2|TRBJ2-1
ASSLRLAGGYEQF
>TRBV12-5|TRBJ2-1
ASGSTGGNEQF
>TRBV6-1|TRBJ1-1
ASSEGENTEAF
>TRBV30|TRBJ2-2
AWSVLAGIGELF
>TRBV19|TRBJ2-7
ASSTTGTSREQY
>TRBV6-1|TRBJ2-1
ASPGVAGGNEQF
>TRBV4-2|TRBJ2-1
ASSHPSRGSGSFDEQF
>TRBV2|TRBJ1-4
ASSERVEKLF
>TRBV18|TRBJ1-2
ASSPNRGHGYT
>TRBV6-6|TRBJ2-4
ASSYSVQGRNIQY
>TRBV28|TRBJ1-1
ASSFRQNTEAF
>TRBV29-1|TRBJ2-5
SVEPLPGVLETQY
>TRBV6-1|TRBJ1-2
ASSPFYGYT
>TRBV29-1|TRBJ1-1
STSGPSGRITEAF
>TRBV13|TRBJ1-2
ASSLRPHGAGNNYGYT
>TRBV30|TRBJ1-5
AWSATARGVNQPQN
>TRBV5-4|TRBJ1-4
ASSLFSNEKLF
>TRBV4-1|TRBJ2-2
ASSQDADSYTGELF
>TRBV28|TRBJ1-5
ASWGTGHNQPQH
>TRBV2|TRBJ2-1
ASQDVGLAETYNEQF
>TRBV18|TRBJ2-2
ASSPYQGQTGELF
>TRBV27|TRBJ2-2
ASRRDRGPGELF
>TRBV7-8|TRBJ2-7
ASSGTGTPTGEQY
>TRBV28|TRBJ2-5
ASSFDRGHETQY
>TRBV6-5|TRBJ1-5
ASSPNQPQH
>TRBV6-1|TRBJ1-1
ASSEAVDRVNTEAF
>TRBV7-2|TRBJ1-5
ASSLERGIHQPQH
>TRBV6-1|TRBJ1-2
ASSDNVAT
>TRBV11-3|TRBJ1-2
ASSLGTGYGYT
>TRBV5-1|TRBJ2-2
ASSSGEGGTGELF
>TRBV28|TRBJ1-1
ASTPAPGTANTEAF
>TRBV19|TRBJ1-1
ASSIGWGAMNTEAF
>TRBV4-2|TRBJ2-5
ASSQEGGGGQETQY
>TRBV2|TRBJ2-1
ASNGRAGVEQF
>TRBV6-4|TRBJ2-3
ASSVEGATDTQY
>TRBV28|TRBJ2-7
ASSLTGYEQY
>TRBV6-1|TRBJ2-7
ASSGPSSPREQY
>TRBV5-4|TRBJ2-3
ASSSGTSGTGDTQY
>TRBV7-9|TRBJ1-2
ASSLALPTDGYT
>TRBV6-1|TRBJ2-3
ASSEELAGGPQDTQY
>TRBV7-6|TRBJ2-1
ASSLTNSEQF
>TRBV5-1|TRBJ2-1
ASSVRTSGRANSYNEQF
>TRBV28|TRBJ2-7
ASSLPGQKRSYEQY
>TRBV7-9|TRBJ1-1
ASSYGTEAF
>TRBV7-7|TRBJ2-1
ASSPLPGSYNEQF
>TRBV18|TRBJ2-2
ASSPGTSGRTGELF
>TRBV6-5|TRBJ2-7
ASSYGQTVNEQY
>TRBV5-6|TRBJ2-1
ASSSGYGRNNEQF